One and the same sample provided the 18 T cell receptor beta chains below, sequenced in a study of vaccination and CD4 T cells after COVID-19. Sequencing of DNA taken from cultured CD4+ T cells relied on the Oncomine TCR Beta short-read assay. TCRdb fed the PCR reads into MiXCR, producing one record per CDR3 protein. Counted here are 15,000 to 20,000 distinct CDR3 sequences, about 59% occurring once; the ten biggest clones make up approximately 15%. What these receptors recognize is not known. Time point noted: late sampling 161 to 241 days after vaccination in a few convalescent patients. The treatment: approximately 11-day PBMC culture with coronavirus spike peptide pools or control peptides (ViraFEST assay). Sequenced material: CD4+ T cells from blood, cultured in vitro, taken about 7 months after SARS-CoV-2 vaccination. These receptors were collected from a human donor who had recovered from COVID-19.

The chain uses TRBV29-1 and TRBJ1-2, with D perhaps matching TRBD1 (5 bases). CDR3 length equals 12 residues. From germline, CDR1 is SQVTM and CDR2 ANQGSEA. DNA for the CDR3: TGCCTTACGGGGGACGATAACTATGGCTACACCTTC. Translating it yields CLTGDDNYGYTF. Looking up the rest from reference TRBV29-1 and TRBJ1-2 gives the full variable domain: SAVISQKPSRDICQRGTSLTIQCQVDSQVTMMFWYRQQPGQSLTLIATANQGSEATYESGFVIDKFPISRPNLTFSTLTVSNMSPEDSSIYLCLTGDDNYGYTFGSGTRLTVV.

The rearrangement links TRBV7-8 to TRBJ2-3, with 16 bases that match TRBD2. This CDR3 is built from 20 residues. V dropped 1 base and J dropped 3; count of bases not matched to a gene: 10. The germline V gene encodes CDR1 SGHVS and CDR2 FQNEAQ. CDR3 coding DNA: TGTGCCAGCAGCTTAGTCGTTTTGGGACTAGCGGGAGGGAGAACAGATACGCAGTATTTT. It codes for CASSLVVLGLAGGRTDTQYF.

The chain is built from TRBV4-1 and TRBJ1-1, with D unclear. CDR3 size: 16 residues. The germline CDR1 and CDR2 sequences are MGHRA and YSYEKL. V was clipped by 0 bases and J by 1 base, with 12 bases between them. CDR3 DNA: TGCGCCAGCAGCCAAGAACTGGGCGGACGGAACACTGAAGCTTTCTTT. Protein product: CASSQELGGRNTEAFF.

The V gene is TRBV7-8, the J gene TRBJ2-1; D could derive from TRBD1 or TRBD2 (5 bases each). V was clipped by 1 base and J by 4 bases, with 11 bases between them. This CDR3 has 15 residues. CDR1 and CDR2 (germline): SGHVS, FQNEAQ. The CDR3 coding sequence is TGTGCCAGCAGCTTAGTCCAGGGAGCGTACAATGAGCAGTTCTTC. Its translation is CASSLVQGAYNEQFF.

The chain employs TRBV5-6 and TRBJ1-2; maybe TRBD1 (5 bases). With 1 base removed from V and 8 bases from J, the gap between germline ends came to 15 bases. This CDR3 contains 14 residues. Germline V gene sequence: CDR1 SGHDT, CDR2 YYEEEE. The chain's CDR3 is CASSLYPGPSGYTF. CDR3 sequence (DNA): TGTGCCAGCAGCTTGTATCCGGGGCCCTCAGGCTACACCTTC.

This clonotype occurred once. The V and J genes are TRBV7-2 and TRBJ2-7; D gene uncertain. The CDR3 is 14 amino acids. Germline V gene data show CDR1 as SGHTA and CDR2 as FQGNSA. Trimming removed 2 bases at V and 0 bases at J, with 8 bases between. In DNA, the CDR3 is TGTGCCAGCAGCTTAATGGTCAGCTCCTACGAGCAGTACTTC. Its translation: CASSLMVSSYEQYF.

This clonotype showed up just once. The CDR3 is CASSLAASSYEQYF. DNA for the CDR3: TGTGCCAGCAGCTTAGCGGCTAGCTCATACGAGCAGTACTTC. The rearrangement joins TRBV7-2 to TRBJ2-7, with a weak D call TRBD2 (5 bases). The CDR3 is made up of 14 amino acids. Germline V gene data show CDR1 as SGHTA and CDR2 as FQGNSA. Trimming took off 0 bases at V and 4 bases at J, with 10 bases between the two ends.

A single count supports this clonotype. The chain couples TRBV2 to TRBJ2-7; D perhaps matches TRBD1 (5 bases). CDR3 size: 14 residues. V was cut by 3 bases and J by 4 bases, with 13 bases left in between. The germline gives CDR1 SNHLY, CDR2 FYNNEI. The DNA of the CDR3 is TGTGCCAGCAGTGATCAGGGAAGCTTATACGAGCAGTACTTC. Translation gives CASSDQGSLYEQYF.

The J gene is TRBJ2-7, the V gene TRBV19; D is possibly TRBD1 or TRBD2 (5 bases each). In germline, CDR1 is LNHDA, CDR2 SQIVND (reference sequence). This CDR3 contains 16 residues. Trimming pared 3 bases from V and 7 bases from J, leaving 22 bases between. The CDR3 DNA reads as TGTGCCAGTAGTATTGTTCCAGGGACGGCCGCTACGGAGCAGTACTTC. Amino acids: CASSIVPGTAATEQYF.

The chain uses TRBV6-5 and TRBJ2-1, with TRBD2 identical over 7 bases. This CDR3 has 17 amino acids. CDR1 is MNHEY and CDR2 is SVGAGI in the germline V gene. J gave up 2 bases and V 4 bases, and 11 bases lay outside the gene matches. The CDR3 here is CASSLGSGVPAYNEQFF. The CDR3 region has the DNA TGTGCCAGCAGTTTAGGGAGCGGGGTCCCCGCCTACAATGAGCAGTTCTTC.

This clonotype occurred once. The chain joins TRBV7-2 to TRBJ2-7; TRBD1 is a possible D gene (5 bases). The CDR3 runs 12 residues. CDR1 is SGHTA and CDR2 is FQGNSA in the germline V gene. Trimming removed 4 bases from V and 3 bases from J, with 7 bases in between. CDR3: CASSSTGYEQYF. The CDR3 DNA sequence: TGTGCCAGCAGCTCTACAGGCTACGAGCAGTACTTC.

The genes are TRBV20-1 and TRBJ2-1, with 8 bases fitting TRBD2. V lost 8 bases and J lost 4; bases outside the gene matches: 10. The CDR3 is 14 residues long. In germline, CDR1 is DFQATT, CDR2 SNEGSKA (reference sequence). The CDR3 bases are TGCAGTCTCTCGTCGGGGGGGCAGTACAATGAGCAGTTCTTC. This encodes CSLSSGGQYNEQFF.

The sample holds a few counts of this clonotype. The rearrangement links TRBV7-2 to TRBJ2-7; 14 bases match TRBD2. The CDR3 consists of 15 residues. CDR1 and CDR2 (germline): SGHTA, FQGNSA. V dropped 10 bases and J dropped 4; count of bases not matched to a gene: 9. CDR3 DNA: TGTGCCACCTCCGGGACTAGCGGGAGTATGTACGAGCAGTACTTC. It specifies CATSGTSGSMYEQYF.

The chain recombines TRBV30 with TRBJ2-7; the D gene is possibly TRBD1 (6 bases). Germline CDR1 and CDR2: GTSNPN and SVGIG (reference sequence). This CDR3 contains 12 residues. V shed 2 bases and J shed 4 bases, with 9 bases lying between them. The CDR3 DNA is TGTGCCTGGAGTCAGGACAGATACGAGCAGTACTTC. Translation gives CAWSQDRYEQYF.

The chain couples TRBV2 to TRBJ1-6; no definite D call. The length of the CDR3 is 15 residues. V was pared by 7 bases and J by 6 bases, with 16 bases between. Germline V gene lookup returns CDR1 SNHLY and CDR2 FYNNEI. The CDR3 DNA reads as TGTGCCAGCACCACGGCCACCTGGGGTAATTCACCCCTCCACTTT. Translating it yields CASTTATWGNSPLHF. Complete variable domain (other parts from reference TRBV2 and TRBJ1-6): EPEVTQTPSHQVTQMGQEVILRCVPISNHLYFYWYRQILGQKVEFLVSFYNNEISEKSEIFDDQFSVERPDGSNFTLKIRSTKLEDSAMYFCASTTATWGNSPLHFGNGTRLTVT.

The CDR3 DNA reads as TGTGCCAGCAGCTCCGGGACACCCGAGACCTTC. Encoded protein: CASSSGTPETF. This chain uses TRBV11-3 with TRBJ1-2; perhaps TRBD1 as D (6 bases). CDR3 length: 11 amino acids. Germline V gene sequence: CDR1 SGHNT, CDR2 YENEEA. V lost 4 bases, J lost 14 bases, and 14 bases lay in between.

The gene calls are TRBV20-1 and TRBJ2-3; D perhaps matches TRBD1 (5 bases). This CDR3 comprises 13 residues. V dropped 3 bases and J dropped 6 bases, with 13 bases sitting between them. Per the germline V gene, CDR1 is DFQATT and CDR2 is SNEGSKA (reference sequence). The CDR3 nucleotides are TGCAGTGCTAGTTCGACTTCAGGGGATACGCAGTATTTT. Its protein is CSASSTSGDTQYF.

This chain links TRBV9 with TRBJ1-1; the D gene is possibly TRBD1 (6 bases). The CDR3 runs to 14 residues. Germline CDR1 and CDR2: SGDLS and YYNGEE. Trimming cost V 2 bases and J 0 bases, with 8 bases left between them. CDR3 amino acids: CASSVTGMNTEAFF. DNA of the CDR3: TGTGCCAGCAGCGTTACAGGGATGAACACTGAAGCTTTCTTT.